This entry describes one TCR beta chain. Its antigen is unknown. The assay was immunoSEQ multiplex PCR, and TCRdb's table has in-frame clones only and misses some. This table holds 93,000 or so clones, about 86% found once. J lost 4 bases, V lost 3 bases, and 5 bases had no gene match. Germline lookup yields CDR1 WNHNN and CDR2 SYGVQD (reference sequence). The length of the CDR3 is 15 residues. The data derive from a study of T cell clones after liver transplantation. About the study: In this trial, immunosuppression withdrawal was attempted within 2 years of liver transplant. TCRbeta sequencing after a pre-transplant mixed lymphocyte reaction identified graft-donor-reactive clones, later tracked in post-transplant blood. General study results and limits: Post-transplant, graft-donor-reactive CD4 TCRbeta sequences in blood dropped significantly in 5 of 8 subjects.

The chain joins TRBV10-1 to TRBJ2-1; 8 bases match TRBD2. The clonotype was recovered from a human patient who received a liver transplant. Some of the T cells may derive from the graft donor. The sample was CD4+ T cells from blood, taken around 4 years after liver transplant. The CDR3 protein is CASSESRGRYNEQFF. As DNA, the CDR3 is TGCGCCAGCAGTGAATCCCGCGGGAGGTACAATGAGCAGTTCTTC.